These T cell receptor beta chains were read from a single sample in a study of vaccination effects on CD4 cells after COVID-19. Profiling relied on immunoSEQ multiplex PCR, and the TCRdb table lists in-frame clones only, not all of them. Among 70,000 to 95,000 clones listed, roughly 80% were seen once. No antigen is known for these receptors. The material was CD4+ T cells from PBMCs cultured with HCoV-229E spike peptides, obtained before COVID-19 vaccination. All receptors come from a human donor who received a COVID-19 vaccine. The CDR3 runs from the conserved cysteine through the conserved F or W.

15	TRBV7-3	TRBJ1-1	CASSAYGALNTEAFF
13	TRBV5-1	TRBJ2-5	CASRRMTAETQYF
13	TRBV9	TRBJ1-5	CASSVGPSQPQHF
12	TRBV28	TRBJ1-6	CASSLNNSPLHF
15	TRBV25-1	TRBJ1-2	CASSDPGNSDYGYTF
19	TRBV5-1	TRBJ2-3	CASSLAVLDTLSSTDTQYF
15	TRBV5-6	TRBJ1-1	CASSRDPSADTEAFF
16	TRBV30	TRBJ1-6	CAWSGPRDRGDSPLHF
14	TRBV6-2/TRBV6-3	TRBJ1-5	CASSPGTGNQPQHF
14	TRBV7-2	TRBJ1-5	CASSLLGPNQPQHF
15	TRBV6-6	TRBJ1-6	CASSYGVFNNSPLHF
16	TRBV7-2	TRBJ1-2	CASSPTGTGVNYGYTF
14	TRBV6-5	TRBJ2-2	CASTGRANTGELFF
18	TRBV6-2/TRBV6-3	TRBJ1-2	CASSYSGTGGISNYGYTF
17	TRBV4-1	TRBJ1-6	CASSQDPRGSYNSPLHF
16	TRBV7-8	TRBJ2-3	CASRPLSAGATDTQYF
13	TRBV5-1	TRBJ2-5	CASSSNPQETQYF
15	TRBV28	TRBJ2-5	CASSPGGPGKETQYF
13	TRBV18	TRBJ1-5	CASSPDINQPQHF
16	TRBV5-1	TRBJ1-1	CASSGALLGPNTEAFF
15	TRBV14	TRBJ1-2	CASSQEGTGPYGYTF
15	TRBV5-1	TRBJ1-2	CASSQPGAADYGYTF
14	TRBV7-2	TRBJ1-3	CASSLGIPGNTIYF
15	TRBV27	TRBJ2-2	CASSASSQGTGELFF
13	TRBV5-1	TRBJ1-1	CASSFGDFTEAFF
14	TRBV9	TRBJ1-5	CASSVGTVNQPQHF
14	TRBV6-4	TRBJ2-1	CASSAGGVYNEQFF
14	TRBV28	TRBJ1-1	CASSFGLMNTEAFF
13	TRBV6-4	TRBJ2-5	CASSDSIGGPLNF
14	TRBV5-1	TRBJ2-3	CASCYGGGTDTQYF
11	TRBV20-1	TRBJ2-2	CSATRSGELFF
13	TRBV5-5	TRBJ1-2	CASSRQGDYGYTF
16	TRBV18	TRBJ2-2	CASSRGETGRTGELFF
17	TRBV24-1	TRBJ2-3	CATAGPQGLLVTDTQYF
14	TRBV24-1	TRBJ2-3	CATSDILGSNTQYF
15	TRBV24-1	TRBJ2-1	CATSNQGETRGEQFF
13	TRBV29-1	TRBJ2-1	CSGDRGRGNEQFF
14	TRBV5-1	TRBJ2-4	CASSTGSSKNIQYF
12	TRBV29-1	TRBJ1-1	CSGKDSGSQAFF